A selection of T cell receptor beta chains follows, all from one sample in a study of early T cells in non-severe SARS-CoV-2 infection. Via MiXCR, TCRdb re-called the 5' RACE reads, giving one row per CDR3 protein. The sample holds about 41,000 distinct CDR3 sequences, roughly a tenth seen once. Sample: whole blood. These receptors all come from an adult who was a healthcare worker with PCR-confirmed SARS-CoV-2 infection or an uninfected control (not recorded which). CDR3s include the opening cysteine and the closing phenylalanine or tryptophan. D genes are given only for firm matches. Only part of the rows carry a size: once, few, many, or a class if the clone is expanded.

clone_size: many; v_call: TRBV19; j_call: TRBJ1-6; d_call: -; cdr3_nt: TGTGCCAGTAGTATTGATCATGATCTGCCACCCCTCCACTTT; cdr3_aa: CASSIDHDLPPLHF
clone_size: many; v_call: TRBV6-1; j_call: TRBJ2-1; d_call: TRBD2; cdr3_nt: TGTGCCAGCAGTGAATTATTAGCGGGGGTAATCTACAATGAGCAGTTCTTC; cdr3_aa: CASSELLAGVIYNEQFF
clone_size: many; v_call: TRBV4-2; j_call: TRBJ1-5; d_call: TRBD1; cdr3_nt: TGTGCCAGCAGCCAGGGAGGACAGGGGGCCATTTGGAGCAATCAGCCCCAGCATTTT; cdr3_aa: CASSQGGQGAIWSNQPQHF
clone_size: many; v_call: TRBV9; j_call: TRBJ1-2; d_call: TRBD1; cdr3_nt: TGTGCCAGCAGCGTAGACACAGGGGAGTATGACTATGGCTACACCTTC; cdr3_aa: CASSVDTGEYDYGYTF
clone_size: medium-sized; v_call: TRBV6-6; j_call: TRBJ2-7; d_call: -; cdr3_nt: TGTGCCAGCAGTACCAGGGTTCGGTCCTACGAGCAGTACTTC; cdr3_aa: CASSTRVRSYEQYF
clone_size: -; v_call: TRBV30; j_call: TRBJ2-1; d_call: TRBD1; cdr3_nt: TGTGCCTGGATGGGATCCCGACAGGGGAGAATGGTGTACAATGAGCAGTTCTTC; cdr3_aa: CAWMGSRQGRMVYNEQFF
clone_size: many; v_call: TRBV7-6; j_call: TRBJ2-3; d_call: -; cdr3_nt: TGTGCCAGCAGCTTATGGTCAGGGAGTAGCACAGATACGCAGTATTTT; cdr3_aa: CASSLWSGSSTDTQYF
clone_size: few; v_call: TRBV6-5; j_call: TRBJ1-1; d_call: -; cdr3_nt: TGTGCCAGCAGCCGGGGGGGGCGCGCGAACACTGAAGCTTTCTTT; cdr3_aa: CASSRGGRANTEAFF
clone_size: few; v_call: TRBV29-1; j_call: TRBJ1-2; d_call: -; cdr3_nt: TGCAGCGTTGACAAGGGGAACTATGGCTACACCTTC; cdr3_aa: CSVDKGNYGYTF
clone_size: many; v_call: TRBV4-3; j_call: TRBJ2-7; d_call: TRBD2; cdr3_nt: TGCGCCAGCAGCCTAGAGCGGGGCCTCTACGAGCAGTACTTC; cdr3_aa: CASSLERGLYEQYF
clone_size: medium-sized; v_call: TRBV6-6; j_call: TRBJ1-1; d_call: -; cdr3_nt: TGTGCCAGCAGTTCCCGCCCTCCCGACAGGATCACTGAAGCTTTCTTT; cdr3_aa: CASSSRPPDRITEAFF
clone_size: many; v_call: TRBV20-1; j_call: TRBJ1-4; d_call: TRBD1; cdr3_nt: TGCAGTGCCAATGCCGGGACAGGGGTCGAAAAACTGTTTTTT; cdr3_aa: CSANAGTGVEKLFF
clone_size: few; v_call: TRBV6-5; j_call: TRBJ2-4; d_call: -; cdr3_nt: TGTGCCAGCAGAGACAGTTTAGCCAAAAACATTCAGTACTTC; cdr3_aa: CASRDSLAKNIQYF
clone_size: -; v_call: TRBV5-1; j_call: TRBJ2-7; d_call: -; cdr3_nt: TGCGCCAGCACAACGGAGGGATCAGACGAGCAGTACTTC; cdr3_aa: CASTTEGSDEQYF
clone_size: many; v_call: TRBV29-1; j_call: TRBJ2-3; d_call: -; cdr3_nt: TGCAGCGTTGAAGCAGATTCCAGCAGAGATACGCAGTATTTT; cdr3_aa: CSVEADSSRDTQYF
clone_size: many; v_call: TRBV10-3; j_call: TRBJ1-2; d_call: -; cdr3_nt: TGTGCCATCAGTTCCCGGGACTTCTATGGCTACACCTTC; cdr3_aa: CAISSRDFYGYTF
clone_size: -; v_call: TRBV7-2; j_call: TRBJ2-5; d_call: -; cdr3_nt: TGTGCCAGCAGCTCCACCCGAGGGCTTGGGACCCAGTACTTC; cdr3_aa: CASSSTRGLGTQYF
clone_size: few; v_call: TRBV5-5; j_call: TRBJ1-5; d_call: -; cdr3_nt: TGTGCCAGCAGCTTGGGGGACACTAGCAATCAGCCCCAGCATTTT; cdr3_aa: CASSLGDTSNQPQHF
clone_size: many; v_call: TRBV6-1; j_call: TRBJ1-2; d_call: -; cdr3_nt: TGTGCCAGCAGCCTGGAGGCCGGCTATGGCTACACCTTC; cdr3_aa: CASSLEAGYGYTF
clone_size: many; v_call: TRBV15; j_call: TRBJ2-5; d_call: TRBD2; cdr3_nt: TGTGCCTCCGCTAGCGGGCAAGAGACCCAGTACTTC; cdr3_aa: CASASGQETQYF
clone_size: -; v_call: TRBV6-5; j_call: TRBJ1-1; d_call: -; cdr3_nt: TGTGCCAGCCGTCCTTCATACACCTTGAACACTGAAGCTTTCTTT; cdr3_aa: CASRPSYTLNTEAFF
clone_size: -; v_call: TRBV19; j_call: TRBJ2-7; d_call: TRBD1; cdr3_nt: TGTGCCAGTAGGACAGGGGGCACCTACGAGCAGTACTTC; cdr3_aa: CASRTGGTYEQYF
clone_size: -; v_call: TRBV24-1; j_call: TRBJ2-5; d_call: TRBD2; cdr3_nt: TGTGCCACCAGTGATTCCATAGCGGGGGGAGGAGAGACCCAGTACTTC; cdr3_aa: CATSDSIAGGGETQYF
clone_size: few; v_call: TRBV12-3/TRBV12-4; j_call: TRBJ1-4; d_call: -; cdr3_nt: TGTGCCAGCAGTTCTGCCGTGGGATTAACCGTTAATGAAAAACTGTTTTTT; cdr3_aa: CASSSAVGLTVNEKLFF
clone_size: -; v_call: TRBV7-9; j_call: TRBJ1-2; d_call: -; cdr3_nt: TGTGCCAGCAGCTTAGTTTCTGGCTACACCTTC; cdr3_aa: CASSLVSGYTF
clone_size: -; v_call: TRBV11-2; j_call: TRBJ2-2; d_call: TRBD1; cdr3_nt: TGTGCCAGCAGTCGACAGGGGCAGGGGGAGCTGTTTTTT; cdr3_aa: CASSRQGQGELFF
clone_size: -; v_call: TRBV5-1; j_call: TRBJ1-2; d_call: -; cdr3_nt: TGCGCCAGCAGCTTGGAGGGGGTCGACTATGGCTACACCTTC; cdr3_aa: CASSLEGVDYGYTF
clone_size: many; v_call: TRBV7-3; j_call: TRBJ2-2; d_call: -; cdr3_nt: TGTGCCAGCAGCTTGGCCAGGGCGGCCGGGGAGCTGTTTTTT; cdr3_aa: CASSLARAAGELFF
clone_size: many; v_call: TRBV15; j_call: TRBJ1-5; d_call: -; cdr3_nt: TGTGCCACCAGCAGAGATAGGAGCTACAATCAGCCCCAGCATTTT; cdr3_aa: CATSRDRSYNQPQHF
clone_size: many; v_call: TRBV7-9; j_call: TRBJ1-2; d_call: -; cdr3_nt: TGTGCCAGCAGCTCCCCCGTGACATTCCCTAATGGCTACACCTTC; cdr3_aa: CASSSPVTFPNGYTF
clone_size: many; v_call: TRBV7-2; j_call: TRBJ2-2; d_call: -; cdr3_nt: TGTGCCAGCACCTCTTCTGTCGGAAACACCGGGGAGCTGTTTTTT; cdr3_aa: CASTSSVGNTGELFF
clone_size: many; v_call: TRBV12-5; j_call: TRBJ2-7; d_call: -; cdr3_nt: TGTGCTAGTGGTAGCCTAGGCGGGACAAGACAGTACTTC; cdr3_aa: CASGSLGGTRQYF
clone_size: few; v_call: TRBV18; j_call: TRBJ1-6; d_call: -; cdr3_nt: TGTGCCAGCTCGCCCGGGATGGGGGCCGAGAATTCACCCCTCCACTTT; cdr3_aa: CASSPGMGAENSPLHF
clone_size: -; v_call: TRBV6-5; j_call: TRBJ2-7; d_call: TRBD2; cdr3_nt: TGTGCCAGCAGCTTCGTAGCGGGGGGAACCTACGAGCAGTACTTC; cdr3_aa: CASSFVAGGTYEQYF
clone_size: many; v_call: TRBV20-1; j_call: TRBJ1-1; d_call: -; cdr3_nt: TGCAGTGCTACTCGTATAGTCACTGAAGCTTTCTTT; cdr3_aa: CSATRIVTEAFF
clone_size: many; v_call: TRBV18; j_call: TRBJ2-3; d_call: TRBD2; cdr3_nt: TGTGCCAGCTCACACGGGGGGATGACAGATACGCAGTATTTT; cdr3_aa: CASSHGGMTDTQYF
clone_size: -; v_call: TRBV12-3/TRBV12-4; j_call: TRBJ1-3; d_call: -; cdr3_nt: TGTGCCAGCAGTTTAGGGGGGTCTGGAAACACCATATATTTT; cdr3_aa: CASSLGGSGNTIYF
clone_size: -; v_call: TRBV2; j_call: TRBJ2-1; d_call: TRBD1; cdr3_nt: TGTGCCAGCATCCAAGGGGGCCGCAGGCAAAGTGAGCAGTTCTTC; cdr3_aa: CASIQGGRRQSEQFF
clone_size: -; v_call: TRBV27; j_call: TRBJ1-1; d_call: -; cdr3_nt: TGTGCCAGCAGTTTAAGCGGACCGGTTGGAGCTTTCTTT; cdr3_aa: CASSLSGPVGAFF
clone_size: -; v_call: TRBV27; j_call: TRBJ1-1; d_call: -; cdr3_nt: TGTGCCAGCAGTTTGGGGGGATCTGAAGCTTTCTTT; cdr3_aa: CASSLGGSEAFF
clone_size: -; v_call: TRBV24-1; j_call: TRBJ2-1; d_call: TRBD1; cdr3_nt: TGTGCCACCAGTGATTGGGGGGGACAGGGGTACAATGAGCAGTTCTTC; cdr3_aa: CATSDWGGQGYNEQFF